The present TCR beta chain was sequenced within a study of cytomegalovirus exposure and HLA in healthy donors. Unmatched junction bases numbered 7, after V lost 8 bases and J lost 4 bases. Germline assignment: CDR1 MNHEY and CDR2 SMNVEV (reference sequence). The CDR3 has 15 amino acids. Using immunoSEQ multiplex PCR, the repertoire was profiled, and TCRdb retains in-frame clones only, with some absent. The repertoire consists of 180,000 or so clones, with around nine tenths occurring once and the leading ten covering approximately 7%. Remarks on this clone: What it recognizes is unknown.

Study-level findings and limits: Altogether, 164 TCR beta chains were recorded as cytomegalovirus-associated. CMV antigen specificity was confirmed in vitro for a few CMV-associated chains.

This TCR derives from a man aged 30-40 years in good health and CMV-seropositive. This chain connects TRBV27 to TRBJ2-3; 12 positions match TRBD2. Material for sequencing was PBMCs. This chain's CDR3 is CASGLAGNTADTQYF. CDR3 coding DNA: TGTGCCAGCGGACTAGCGGGAAATACCGCAGATACGCAGTATTTT.